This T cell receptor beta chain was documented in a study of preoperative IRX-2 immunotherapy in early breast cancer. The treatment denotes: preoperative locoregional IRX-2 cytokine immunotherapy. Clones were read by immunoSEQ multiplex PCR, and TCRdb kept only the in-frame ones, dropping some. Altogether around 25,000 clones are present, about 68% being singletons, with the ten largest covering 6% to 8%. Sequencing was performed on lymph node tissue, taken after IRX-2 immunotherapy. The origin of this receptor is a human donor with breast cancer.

CDR3 DNA sequence: TGTGCCAGCTCACAACAGGGGGCTGGCATGAACACTGAAGCTTTCTTT. The encoded protein is CASSQQGAGMNTEAFF. The genes are TRBV18 and TRBJ1-1; 9 bases are a match to TRBD1. V shed 4 bases, J shed 0 bases, and the junction held 6 bases outside the gene matches. There are 16 residues in the CDR3. Germline V lookup: CDR1 KGHSH, CDR2 LQKENI. Full variable domain (missing parts from reference TRBV18 and TRBJ1-1): NAGVMQNPRHLVRRRGQEARLRCSPMKGHSHVYWYRQLPEEGLKFMVYLQKENIIDESGMPKERFSAEFPKEGPSILRIQQVVRGDSAAYFCASSQQGAGMNTEAFFGQGTRLTVV.